The 15 T cell receptor beta chains below all came from one sample that was sequenced in a study of Tregs in tolerant kidney transplant recipients. Clones were sequenced by immunoSEQ multiplex PCR, and TCRdb holds only the in-frame ones, with some missing. The sample consists of some 55,000 clones, 75% to 90% of them appearing once. The sequencing here drew on Tregs from blood, taken before the transplant. The receptors shown here come from a human donor who received a combined kidney and bone marrow transplant.

V usage is TRBV4-1 and J usage is TRBJ1-4; D remains unclear. The CDR3 spans 17 residues. Trimming removed 0 bases at V and 0 bases at J, with 11 bases between. Germline V gives CDR1 MGHRA, CDR2 YSYEKL. The CDR3 reads CASSQDLGLATNEKLFF. The CDR3 DNA follows: TGCGCCAGCAGCCAAGATCTCGGCCTTGCAACTAATGAAAAACTGTTTTTT.

This clone appeared a single time. Here the CDR3 DNA reads TGTGCCAGCAGCACCGGGACAGGGGTAATGAACACTGAAGCTTTCTTT. Translated, it gives CASSTGTGVMNTEAFF. The chain is built from TRBV5-6 and TRBJ1-1; TRBD1 matches 10 bases. Unmatched junction bases numbered 6, after V lost 4 bases and J lost 0 bases. This CDR3 spans 16 amino acids. Germline V gene data show CDR1 as SGHDT and CDR2 as YYEEEE.

The chain links TRBV5-1 to TRBJ2-1; 9 bases align to TRBD1. V shed 7 bases, J shed 12 bases, and the junction held 11 bases outside the gene matches. Germline V gene lookup returns CDR1 SGHRS and CDR2 YFSETQ. The CDR3 runs to 13 residues. CDR3 sequence: CASSETGGTVQFF. The CDR3 DNA is TGCGCCAGCTCCGAAACAGGGGGCACGGTGCAGTTCTTC.

The gene calls are TRBV29-1 and TRBJ1-4; D is undetermined. V lost 6 bases to trimming and J lost 1 base, with 9 bases between them. This CDR3 is built from 13 residues. CDR1 and CDR2 from the germline V gene are SQVTM and ANQGSEA. CDR3 region: CSVREGTNEKLFF. DNA of the CDR3: TGCAGCGTCCGGGAGGGAACTAATGAAAAACTGTTTTTT.

The chain has TRBV5-4 and TRBJ1-4; possible D gene TRBD1, 6 bases. In germline, CDR1 is SGHNT, CDR2 YYREEE (reference sequence). Trimming removed 4 bases at V and 6 bases at J, with 13 bases between. The CDR3 length is 14 residues. CDR3 bases: TGTGCCAGCAGCCAGGTCCCAGGGGATGAAAAACTGTTTTTT. It yields the protein CASSQVPGDEKLFF.

The chain has TRBV4-1 and TRBJ2-7; unclear D gene. The CDR3 is 15 amino acids. Deletions cut 0 bases from V and 3 bases from J, with 12 bases between. In germline, CDR1 is MGHRA, CDR2 YSYEKL. CDR3 protein: CASSQEIGAGYEQYF. The CDR3 coding sequence is TGCGCCAGCAGCCAAGAGATCGGAGCCGGCTACGAGCAGTACTTC.

The chain carries TRBV29-1 and TRBJ1-4; D gene uncertain. The V and J ends lost 4 bases and 6 bases respectively, with 9 bases between them. CDR1 is SQVTM, CDR2 ANQGSEA, per germline. The CDR3 consists of 12 residues. CDR3 sequence: CSVGLLYEKLFF. CDR3 nucleotide sequence: TGCAGCGTTGGTCTTCTGTATGAAAAACTGTTTTTT.

The rearrangement uses TRBV5-6 and TRBJ2-3; 10 nucleotides align to TRBD1. The CDR3 loop spans 15 amino acids. V dropped 9 bases and J dropped 4; count of bases not matched to a gene: 11. Per the germline V gene, CDR1 is SGHDT and CDR2 is YYEEEE. The CDR3 spells CATKRPGQGSDTQYF. CDR3 in DNA: TGTGCCACGAAGCGGCCGGGACAGGGGTCAGATACGCAGTATTTT.

This rearrangement joins TRBV4-3 to TRBJ2-3, with no clear D. V was clipped by 0 bases and J by 0 bases, with 10 bases between them. Germline CDR1 is LGHNA and CDR2 is YSLEER. The CDR3 extends over 16 amino acids. The CDR3, as DNA: TGCGCCAGCAGCCAAGATCTAGGATTTAGCACAGATACGCAGTATTTT. Translated, it gives CASSQDLGFSTDTQYF.

The gene calls are TRBV5-4 and TRBJ1-2; D is unclear. Trimming took off 7 bases at V and 4 bases at J, with 14 bases between the two ends. The germline CDR1 and CDR2 sequences are SGHNT and YYREEE (reference sequence). This CDR3 is built from 13 residues. This CDR3 is CASQTRGSYGYTF. CDR3 DNA sequence: TGTGCCAGCCAGACCCGGGGAAGCTATGGCTACACCTTC.

This clone was observed once. The chain recombines TRBV19 with TRBJ2-2; maybe TRBD1 (5 bases). The germline CDR1 and CDR2 sequences are LNHDA and SQIVND (reference sequence). Trimming removed 6 bases at V and 7 bases at J, with 15 bases between. This CDR3 spans 14 amino acids. The chain's CDR3 is CASRALERGGELFF. The CDR3 nucleotides read TGTGCCAGTAGGGCGCTAGAAAGGGGCGGGGAGCTGTTTTTT.

The CDR3 spells CASSPRGRTDTQYF. As DNA, the CDR3 is TGTGCCAGTAGCCCACGGGGGAGGACAGATACGCAGTATTTT. The V gene is TRBV19, the J gene TRBJ2-3; possibly TRBD2 for D (6 bases). The germline gives CDR1 LNHDA, CDR2 SQIVND (reference sequence). Trimming took off 6 bases at V and 3 bases at J, with 13 bases between the two ends. This CDR3 has 14 amino acids.

The chain has TRBV2 and TRBJ1-5; a possible D gene is TRBD1 (5 bases). CDR1 and CDR2 (germline): SNHLY, FYNNEI. CDR3 size: 16 residues. The germline V and J ends were trimmed by 1 base and 4 bases, with 14 bases remaining between them. CDR3 bases: TGTGCCAGCAGTGAAGGGGGCCGTCTCGGTAATCAGCCCCAGCATTTT. This encodes CASSEGGRLGNQPQHF.

The V call is TRBV11-3, the J call TRBJ2-2; possible D gene TRBD1, 5 bases. The ends were cut back, 5 bases at V and 0 bases at J, with 10 bases in the middle. CDR1 is SGHNT and CDR2 is YENEEA in the germline V gene. The CDR3 spans 15 residues. The CDR3 sequence: CASSPGHANTGELFF. The CDR3 region has the DNA TGTGCCAGCAGCCCCGGACATGCGAACACCGGGGAGCTGTTTTTT.

The rearrangement joins TRBV5-1 to TRBJ2-1, with 7 bases aligning to TRBD1. V lost 4 bases to trimming and J lost 13 bases; unmatched junction nucleotides: 8. CDR1 and CDR2 (germline): SGHRS, YFSETQ. This CDR3 is 12 amino acids long. This chain's CDR3 is CASSPNRDRQFF. In nucleotides, the CDR3 is TGCGCCAGCAGCCCTAACCGGGACAGACAGTTCTTC.